This is a list of T cell receptor beta chains from one sample in a study of identifying expanded T cells in peripheral blood. Sequencing was performed with immunoSEQ multiplex PCR; in TCRdb, only in-frame clones are kept and a portion is missing. The sample yields fewer than 85,000 clones, 80% to 90% seen once. Sequenced input: blood. All receptors derive from a person between 18 and 69 years old in good health. CDR3s include the opening cysteine and the closing phenylalanine or tryptophan. A D gene is named only where the DNA matches it firmly. Clone size appears in some rows only: once, few, many, or a class for an expanded clone.

V gene	J gene	D gene	clone size	CDR3 protein	CDR3 DNA
TRBV4-3	TRBJ2-7	.	.	CASSQATDVGYEQYF	TGCGCCAGCAGCCAAGCCACGGATGTGGGCTACGAGCAGTACTTC
TRBV7-8	TRBJ2-2	TRBD2	.	CASSLRDYPTSENTGELFF	TGTGCCAGCAGCCTTAGGGACTACCCAACCTCCGAGAACACCGGGGAGCTGTTTTTT
TRBV11-2	TRBJ1-2	.	few	CASSPHAGELDGYTF	TGTGCCAGCAGCCCCCATGCGGGGGAACTAGATGGCTACACCTTC
TRBV27	TRBJ2-1	.	few	CASSLSLAAFYNEQFF	TGTGCCAGCAGTTTATCTTTAGCGGCCTTCTACAATGAGCAGTTCTTC
TRBV28	TRBJ1-2	TRBD1	once	CASSLLQGNYGYTF	TGTGCCAGCAGCTTATTACAGGGGAACTATGGCTACACCTTC
TRBV14	TRBJ2-3	TRBD1	.	CASSLDRGRADTQYF	TGTGCCAGCAGCCTCGACAGGGGGCGAGCAGATACGCAGTATTTT
TRBV7-2	TRBJ2-3	TRBD1	.	CASSEYGQGGTDTQYF	TGTGCCAGCAGCGAGTATGGACAGGGGGGAACAGATACGCAGTATTTT
TRBV19	TRBJ1-5	TRBD1	few	CASMDRTLSNQPQHF	TGTGCCAGCATGGACAGGACTCTGAGCAATCAGCCCCAGCATTTT
TRBV23-1	TRBJ2-5	.	.	CASSRSRREASETQYF	TGCGCCAGCAGCCGGTCAAGGAGGGAGGCATCAGAGACCCAGTACTTC
TRBV19	TRBJ1-5	.	.	CASSPQGRQPQHF	TGTGCCAGTAGTCCGCAAGGCAGGCAGCCCCAGCATTTT
TRBV25-1	TRBJ1-2	.	.	CASRDRAGEYGYTF	TGTGCCAGCAGGGATAGGGCAGGGGAATATGGCTACACCTTC
TRBV6-6	TRBJ1-4	TRBD1	.	CASSSTGGGGEKLFF	TGTGCCAGCAGTTCTACAGGGGGGGGAGGTGAAAAACTGTTTTTT
TRBV28	TRBJ1-5	.	once	CASSLGGGVGSNQPQHF	TGTGCCAGCAGTTTAGGTGGGGGGGTGGGGAGCAATCAGCCCCAGCATTTT
TRBV5-1	TRBJ1-5	.	.	CASSVDTNSNQPQHF	TGCGCCAGCAGCGTTGACACCAATAGCAATCAGCCCCAGCATTTT
TRBV18	TRBJ1-4	.	.	CASSPDDREKLFF	TGTGCCAGCTCACCCGATGACAGGGAAAAACTGTTTTTT
TRBV7-3	TRBJ1-2	.	.	CASSLMSGSNYGYTF	TGTGCCAGCAGCTTAATGTCCGGTTCTAACTATGGCTACACCTTC
TRBV2	TRBJ2-4	.	.	CASSAEANIQYF	TGTGCCAGCAGTGCAGAGGCAAACATTCAGTACTTC
TRBV19	TRBJ1-3	.	.	CASSMIDGNTIYF	TGTGCCAGTAGTATGATTGATGGAAACACCATATATTTT
TRBV28	TRBJ2-7	.	.	CASSSWTNEQYF	TGTGCCAGCAGTTCCTGGACAAACGAGCAGTACTTC
TRBV7-9	TRBJ2-3	.	once	CASSLVGAGPDTQYF	TGTGCCAGCAGCTTAGTGGGGGCGGGCCCAGATACGCAGTATTTT
TRBV4-2	TRBJ2-1	TRBD1	.	CASGTQGDGGNEQFF	TGTGCCAGCGGGACACAGGGGGATGGCGGCAATGAGCAGTTCTTC
TRBV2	TRBJ1-2	TRBD1	.	CASMGQNYGYTF	TGTGCCAGCATGGGACAGAACTATGGCTACACCTTC
TRBV10-1	TRBJ2-7	.	few	CASRRHGGTYEQYF	TGCGCCAGCAGGCGGCATGGGGGGACCTACGAGCAGTACTTC
TRBV5-1	TRBJ1-1	.	.	CASNLQEGTEAFF	TGCGCCAGCAACCTCCAGGAAGGGACTGAAGCTTTCTTT
TRBV6-1	TRBJ2-7	TRBD2	few	CASSDRTSFFTYEQYF	TGTGCCAGCAGTGATCGGACTAGCTTCTTTACCTACGAGCAGTACTTC
TRBV6-4	TRBJ2-3	.	.	CASSVFGETSTDTQYF	TGTGCCAGCAGTGTATTTGGGGAGACTAGCACAGATACGCAGTATTTT
TRBV29-1	TRBJ2-7	TRBD1	.	CSVRTGQGSEQYF	TGCAGCGTAAGAACCGGACAGGGATCCGAGCAGTACTTC
TRBV4-2	TRBJ2-5	TRBD1	.	CASSQGDREQETQYF	TGTGCCAGCAGCCAAGGTGACAGGGAGCAAGAGACCCAGTACTTC
TRBV18	TRBJ2-5	.	.	CASSPPTRETQYF	TGTGCCAGCTCACCACCGACCAGGGAGACCCAGTACTTC
TRBV9	TRBJ2-5	.	.	CASSPGDRPETQYF	TGTGCCAGCAGCCCAGGGGACCGACCTGAGACCCAGTACTTC
TRBV28	TRBJ1-5	.	.	CASSLSAHNQPQHF	TGTGCCAGCAGTTTATCGGCACACAATCAGCCCCAGCATTTT
TRBV7-9	TRBJ2-5	TRBD2	.	CASSLGGLAGVETQYF	TGTGCCAGCAGCTTAGGGGGACTAGCGGGAGTAGAGACCCAGTACTTC
TRBV5-4	TRBJ2-3	.	.	CASSLSVSPGDTQYF	TGTGCCAGCAGCTTGAGTGTATCCCCGGGAGATACGCAGTATTTT
TRBV7-2	TRBJ1-2	TRBD1	few	CASSSGQGVGYTF	TGTGCCAGCAGCTCCGGACAGGGGGTTGGCTACACCTTC
TRBV10-3	TRBJ2-1	.	.	CAISDPAEKRIYNEQFF	TGTGCCATCAGTGATCCCGCCGAAAAGCGGATTTACAATGAGCAGTTCTTC
TRBV7-9	TRBJ2-7	.	.	CASSPPPRQLRSYEQYF	TGTGCCAGCAGCCCTCCTCCGAGACAGCTCCGCTCCTACGAGCAGTACTTC
TRBV28	TRBJ2-4	.	.	CASSSSVVSKNIQYF	TGTGCCAGCAGTTCCAGTGTAGTGTCCAAAAACATTCAGTACTTC
TRBV10-3	TRBJ1-3	.	few	CAISPGQNSGNTIYF	TGTGCCATCAGCCCAGGACAGAACTCTGGAAACACCATATATTTT
TRBV5-1	TRBJ1-1	TRBD1	.	CASSWRGQGMNTEAFF	TGCGCCAGCAGCTGGAGGGGACAGGGGATGAACACTGAAGCTTTCTTT
TRBV7-2	TRBJ2-2	.	.	CASSHDSSVLTGELFF	TGTGCCAGCAGCCATGACTCCTCGGTCCTAACCGGGGAGCTGTTTTTT
TRBV6-5	TRBJ2-2	TRBD2	.	CASQSPGGVTGELFF	TGTGCCAGTCAATCCCCGGGGGGGGTGACCGGGGAGCTGTTTTTT
TRBV4-1	TRBJ2-4	.	.	CASSQDGGIRKNIQYF	TGCGCCAGCAGCCAAGATGGGGGCATCAGAAAAAACATTCAGTACTTC
TRBV29-1	TRBJ2-3	.	.	CSADTGSTDTQYF	TGCAGCGCCGACACGGGGAGCACAGATACGCAGTATTTT
TRBV9	TRBJ2-1	TRBD2	.	CASSVVAGPYNEQFF	TGTGCCAGCAGCGTGGTAGCGGGGCCCTACAATGAGCAGTTCTTC
TRBV11-2	TRBJ1-1	.	.	CASSTPWDTEAFF	TGTGCCAGCAGCACTCCGTGGGACACTGAAGCTTTCTTT
TRBV9	TRBJ2-7	.	few	CASSVGYAYEQYF	TGTGCCAGCAGCGTAGGTTATGCGTACGAGCAGTACTTC
TRBV5-6	TRBJ2-2	TRBD2	.	CASSPPGLAFTGELFF	TGTGCCAGCAGCCCACCGGGACTAGCGTTTACCGGGGAGCTGTTTTTT
TRBV27	TRBJ1-4	.	.	CASSLMDGPGRGEKLFF	TGTGCCAGCAGTTTAATGGATGGGCCGGGACGCGGGGAAAAACTGTTTTTT
TRBV18	TRBJ2-1	TRBD1	.	CASSPVGQGNEQFF	TGTGCCAGCTCACCGGTGGGACAGGGCAATGAGCAGTTCTTC